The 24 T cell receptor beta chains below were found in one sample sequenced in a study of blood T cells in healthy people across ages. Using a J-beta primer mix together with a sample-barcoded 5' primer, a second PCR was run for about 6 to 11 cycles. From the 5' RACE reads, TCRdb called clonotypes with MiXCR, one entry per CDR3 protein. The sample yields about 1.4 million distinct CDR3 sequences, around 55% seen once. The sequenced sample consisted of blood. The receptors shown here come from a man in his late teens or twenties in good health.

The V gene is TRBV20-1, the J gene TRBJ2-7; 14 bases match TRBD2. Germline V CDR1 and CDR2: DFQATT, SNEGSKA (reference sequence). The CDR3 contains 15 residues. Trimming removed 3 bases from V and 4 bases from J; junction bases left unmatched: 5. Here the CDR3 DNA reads TGCAGTGCTAGGGGGACTAGCGGGAGTACGTACGAGCAGTACTTC. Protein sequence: CSARGTSGSTYEQYF.

DNA of the CDR3: TGTGCCAGCAGCCCCCGACTAGCGGGAGGGCCGGGTTCTCGGGGACAAGAGCAGTACTTC. Translated: CASSPRLAGGPGSRGQEQYF. The V and J genes are TRBV7-9 and TRBJ2-4; 14 bases fit TRBD2. The CDR3 extends over 20 amino acids. Trimming took 5 bases from V and 13 from J; bases not matched to a gene: 25. The germline V gene has CDR1 SEHNR and CDR2 FQNEAQ (reference sequence).

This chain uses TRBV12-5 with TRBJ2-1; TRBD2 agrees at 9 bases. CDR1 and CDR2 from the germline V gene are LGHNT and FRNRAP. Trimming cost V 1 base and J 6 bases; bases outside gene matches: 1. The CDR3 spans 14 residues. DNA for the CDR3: TGTGCTAGTGGTTTGGGACTAGCGGCCAATGAGCAGTTCTTC. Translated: CASGLGLAANEQFF. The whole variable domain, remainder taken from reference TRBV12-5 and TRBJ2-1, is DARVTQTPRHKVTEMGQEVTMRCQPILGHNTVFWYRQTMMQGLELLAYFRNRAPLDDSGMPKDRFSAEMPDATLATLKIQPSEPRDSAVYFCASGLGLAANEQFFGPGTRLTVL.

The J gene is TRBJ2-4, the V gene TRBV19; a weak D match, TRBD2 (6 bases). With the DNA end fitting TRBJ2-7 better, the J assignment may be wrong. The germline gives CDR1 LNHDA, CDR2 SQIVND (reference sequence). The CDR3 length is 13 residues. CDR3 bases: TGTGCCAGTTCCTCCTTCGGGGGATACGAGCAGTACTTC. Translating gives CASSSFGGYEQYF.

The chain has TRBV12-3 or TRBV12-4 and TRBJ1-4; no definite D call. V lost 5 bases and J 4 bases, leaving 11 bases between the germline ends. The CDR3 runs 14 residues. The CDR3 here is CASSAGGNNEKLFF. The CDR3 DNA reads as TGTGCCAGCAGTGCGGGTGGAAATAATGAAAAACTGTTTTTT.

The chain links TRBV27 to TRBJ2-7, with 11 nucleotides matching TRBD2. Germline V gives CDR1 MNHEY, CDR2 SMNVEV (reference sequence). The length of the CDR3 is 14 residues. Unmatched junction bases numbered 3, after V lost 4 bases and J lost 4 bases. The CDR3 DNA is TGTGCCAGCAGTTATACTAGCGGGGGATACGAGCAGTACTTC. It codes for CASSYTSGGYEQYF.

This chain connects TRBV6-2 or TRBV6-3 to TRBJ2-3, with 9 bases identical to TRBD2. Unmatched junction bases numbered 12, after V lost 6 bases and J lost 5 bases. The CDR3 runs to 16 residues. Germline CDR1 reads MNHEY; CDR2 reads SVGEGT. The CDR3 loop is CASSPLYSGGEDTQYF. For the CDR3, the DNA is TGTGCCAGCAGCCCATTGTATAGCGGGGGAGAAGATACGCAGTATTTT.

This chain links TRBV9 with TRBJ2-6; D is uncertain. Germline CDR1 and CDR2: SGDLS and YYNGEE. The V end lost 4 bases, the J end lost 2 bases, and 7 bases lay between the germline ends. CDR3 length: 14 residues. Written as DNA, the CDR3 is TGTGCCAGCAGCACTTGGGCTGGGGCCAACGTCCTGACTTTC. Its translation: CASSTWAGANVLTF. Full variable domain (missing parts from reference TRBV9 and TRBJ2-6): DSGVTQTPKHLITATGQRVTLRCSPRSGDLSVYWYQQSLDQGLQFLIQYYNGEERAKGNILERFSAQQFPDLHSELNLSSLELGDSALYFCASSTWAGANVLTFGAGSRLTVL.

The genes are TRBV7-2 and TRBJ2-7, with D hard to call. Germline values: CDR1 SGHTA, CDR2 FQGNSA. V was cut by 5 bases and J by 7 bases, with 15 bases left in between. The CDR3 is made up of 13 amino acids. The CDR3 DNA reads TGTGCCAGCAGCCAACCTCCTGCCAAGGAGCAGTACTTC. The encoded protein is CASSQPPAKEQYF.

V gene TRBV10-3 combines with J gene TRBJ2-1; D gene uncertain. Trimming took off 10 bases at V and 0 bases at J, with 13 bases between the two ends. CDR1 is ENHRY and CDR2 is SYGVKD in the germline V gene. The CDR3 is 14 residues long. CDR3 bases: TGTGCCACCGAACCTGTTGGCTCCTACAATGAGCAGTTCTTC. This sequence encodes CATEPVGSYNEQFF.

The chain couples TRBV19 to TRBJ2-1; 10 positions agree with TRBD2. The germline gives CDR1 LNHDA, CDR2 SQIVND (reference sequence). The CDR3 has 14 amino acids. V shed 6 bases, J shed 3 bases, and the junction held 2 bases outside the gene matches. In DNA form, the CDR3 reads TGTGCCAGTAGACTAGCGGGATTCTACAATGAGCAGTTCTTC. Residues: CASRLAGFYNEQFF.

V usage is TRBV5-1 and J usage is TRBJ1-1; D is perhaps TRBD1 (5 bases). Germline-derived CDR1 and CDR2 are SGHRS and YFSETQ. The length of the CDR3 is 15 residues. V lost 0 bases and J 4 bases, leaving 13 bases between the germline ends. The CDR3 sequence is CASSLEGPVLTEAFF. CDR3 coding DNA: TGCGCCAGCAGCTTGGAGGGACCGGTGCTCACTGAAGCTTTCTTT.

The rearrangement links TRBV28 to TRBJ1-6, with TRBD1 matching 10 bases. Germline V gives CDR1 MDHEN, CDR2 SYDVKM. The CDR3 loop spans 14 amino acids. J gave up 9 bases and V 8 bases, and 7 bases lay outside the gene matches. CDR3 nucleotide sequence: TGTGCCAGCTGGGGTGACAGGGGGCTTTCACCCCTCCACTTT. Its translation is CASWGDRGLSPLHF.

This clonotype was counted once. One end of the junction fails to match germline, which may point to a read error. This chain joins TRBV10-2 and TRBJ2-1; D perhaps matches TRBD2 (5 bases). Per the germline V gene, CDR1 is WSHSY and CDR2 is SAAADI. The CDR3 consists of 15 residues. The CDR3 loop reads CASIEGNSPYNEQFF. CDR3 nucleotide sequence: TGCGCCAGCATTGAGGGAAACAGCCCCTACAATGAGCAGTTCTTC.

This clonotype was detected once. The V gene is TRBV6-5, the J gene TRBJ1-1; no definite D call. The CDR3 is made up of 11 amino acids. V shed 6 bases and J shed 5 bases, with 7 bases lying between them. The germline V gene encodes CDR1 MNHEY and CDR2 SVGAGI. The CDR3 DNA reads TGTGCCAGCAGGAGGGAGACTGAAGCTTTCTTT. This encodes CASRRETEAFF.

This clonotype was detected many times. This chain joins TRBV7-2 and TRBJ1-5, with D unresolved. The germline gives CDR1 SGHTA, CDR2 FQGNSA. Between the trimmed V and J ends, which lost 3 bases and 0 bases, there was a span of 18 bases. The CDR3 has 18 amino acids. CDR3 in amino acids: CASSFIPIPPYSNQPQHF. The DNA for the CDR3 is TGTGCCAGCAGCTTTATTCCAATTCCCCCGTATAGCAATCAGCCCCAGCATTTT.

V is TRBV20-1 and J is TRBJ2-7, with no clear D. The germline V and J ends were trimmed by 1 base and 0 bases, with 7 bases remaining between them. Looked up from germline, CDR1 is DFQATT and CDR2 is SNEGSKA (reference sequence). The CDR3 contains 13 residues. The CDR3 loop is CSARVITSYEQYF. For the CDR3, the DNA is TGCAGTGCTAGAGTTATTACCTCCTACGAGCAGTACTTC.

The CDR3 DNA is TGTGCCAGCAGCCAAGAACTAGCGGGGGGTTCCAATGAGCAGTTCTTC. Translation gives CASSQELAGGSNEQFF. The J gene is TRBJ2-1, the V gene TRBV3-1, with 12 bases lining up with TRBD2. V was pared by 0 bases and J by 6 bases, with 3 bases of the junction left unmatched. The CDR3 sequence is 16 residues long. CDR1 LGHDT and CDR2 YNNKEL come from the germline V gene (reference sequence).

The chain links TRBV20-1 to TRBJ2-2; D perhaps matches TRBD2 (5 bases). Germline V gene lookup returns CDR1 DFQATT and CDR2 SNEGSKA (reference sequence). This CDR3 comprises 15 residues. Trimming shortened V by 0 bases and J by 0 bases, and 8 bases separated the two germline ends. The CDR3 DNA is TGCAGTGCTAGAGAGGGAGCGGCGAACACCGGGGAGCTGTTTTTT. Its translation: CSAREGAANTGELFF.

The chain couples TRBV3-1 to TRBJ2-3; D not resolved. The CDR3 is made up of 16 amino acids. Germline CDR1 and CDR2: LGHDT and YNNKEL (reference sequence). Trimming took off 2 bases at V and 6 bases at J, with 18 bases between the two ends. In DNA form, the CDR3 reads TGTGCCAGCAGCCAAAACGTAGGGCCGGTTGGCGATACGCAGTATTTT. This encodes CASSQNVGPVGDTQYF.

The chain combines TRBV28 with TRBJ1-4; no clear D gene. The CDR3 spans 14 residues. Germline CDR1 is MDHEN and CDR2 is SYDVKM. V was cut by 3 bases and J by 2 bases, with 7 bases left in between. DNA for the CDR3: TGTGCCAGCAGTTTCTACAGTACTAATGAAAAACTGTTTTTT. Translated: CASSFYSTNEKLFF.

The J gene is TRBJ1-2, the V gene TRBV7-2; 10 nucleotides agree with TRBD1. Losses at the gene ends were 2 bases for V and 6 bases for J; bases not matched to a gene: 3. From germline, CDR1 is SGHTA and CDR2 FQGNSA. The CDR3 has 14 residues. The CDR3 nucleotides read TGTGCCAGCAGCTTATGGACAGGGGGGGATGGCTACACCTTC. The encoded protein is CASSLWTGGDGYTF.

The CDR3 DNA reads TGTGCCACCAGCAAAGACAGGGTTTGGGATTACGAGCAGTACTTC. It yields the protein CATSKDRVWDYEQYF. The chain couples TRBV15 to TRBJ2-5; TRBD1 matches 7 bases. Gene TRBJ2-7 matches the end of the DNA better, so the J call may be wrong. In germline, CDR1 is LNHNV, CDR2 YYDKDF (reference sequence). The CDR3 runs 15 residues.

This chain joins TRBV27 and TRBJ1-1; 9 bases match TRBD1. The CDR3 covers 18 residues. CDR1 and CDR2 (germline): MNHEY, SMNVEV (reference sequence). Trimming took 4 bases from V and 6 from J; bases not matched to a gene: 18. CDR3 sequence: CASSCPPGTGLIFSEAFF. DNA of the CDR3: TGTGCCAGCAGTTGCCCCCCCGGGACAGGGCTCATTTTTTCTGAAGCTTTCTTT.